The TCR beta chain described here comes from a study of T cell responses to AZD1222 COVID-19 vaccine. Findings and limits, study-wide: Females outnumbered males among donors, who were mostly white British; clonal diversity was possibly underestimated. Baseline serostatus was positive in only six AZD1222 recipients. Sampling captured repertoires only after the peak T cell response.

Using immunoSEQ multiplex PCR, the repertoire was profiled, and TCRdb retains in-frame clones only, with some absent. The table has fewer than 100,000 clones, about 88% seen once; the top ten hold over 12%. This clone was picked up a small number of times. As yet, its antigen is unknown. Trimming stripped 8 bases from V and 0 bases from J, with 14 bases between. CDR1 SNHLY and CDR2 FYNNEI come from the germline V gene. This CDR3 has 15 residues. Analyses pooled second doses at about 4 or about 12 weeks. The chain joins TRBV2 to TRBJ1-3; a possible D gene is TRBD1 (6 bases). The material sequenced was peripheral blood, taken 28 days after the second AZD1222 dose. The source is an adult who received the AZD1222 COVID-19 vaccine. The CDR3 is CASRGQLLSGNTIYF. The CDR3 region has the DNA TGTGCCAGCCGTGGACAGCTCCTCTCTGGAAACACCATATATTTT.